A single TCR beta chain is shown here with its context. This CDR3 is 15 amino acids long. V was pared by 7 bases and J by 4 bases, with 8 bases of the junction left unmatched. Germline CDR1 reads MNHEY; CDR2 reads SVGEGT. With a J-beta primer mix and a sample-barcoded 5' primer, a second PCR ran about 7 to 12 cycles. MiXCR was run by TCRdb on the 5' RACE reads, yielding one entry per CDR3 protein. The sample has approximately 350,000 distinct CDR3 sequences; about 52% are singletons. This record belongs to a study of blood T cells in healthy people across ages. The sample taken for sequencing was blood. This sequence originates from a man aged 60-69 years in good health. The chain has TRBV6-2 or TRBV6-3 and TRBJ1-5, with TRBD1 identical over 9 bases. CDR3 in amino acids: CASTASGTGNQPQHF. CDR3 sequence (DNA): TGTGCCAGCACCGCCTCCGGGACAGGGAATCAGCCCCAGCATTTT.